The rows below give T cell receptor beta chains drawn from one sample of a study of blood T cell repertoires in COVID-19. Assay: immunoSEQ multiplex PCR; the TCRdb copy retains only in-frame clones and omits some. In the table there are about 190,000 clones, roughly 80% of which are singletons. Sample: PBMCs or T cells enriched from blood (not recorded which). The receptors were gathered from a woman between 25 and 40 years old who had recovered from COVID-19. Each CDR3 is given with its conserved first and last residue. Each record gives: V gene, D gene, J gene, CDR3 length, clone size, CDR3 protein, CDR3 DNA. A D gene is named only where the DNA matches it firmly. The size field is filled for only some rows; it gives once, few, many or a size class.

V gene: TRBV2; D gene: TRBD1; J gene: TRBJ1-4; CDR3 length: 15; clone size: NA; CDR3 protein: CASSRRGQGGEKLFF; CDR3 DNA: TGTGCCAGCAGTCGCCGAGGACAGGGGGGTGAAAAACTGTTTTTT
V gene: TRBV6-5; D gene: NA; J gene: TRBJ1-4; CDR3 length: 13; clone size: NA; CDR3 protein: CASVAWRNEKLFF; CDR3 DNA: TGTGCCAGCGTGGCCTGGAGGAATGAAAAACTGTTTTTT
V gene: TRBV11-3; D gene: TRBD1; J gene: TRBJ1-2; CDR3 length: 17; clone size: NA; CDR3 protein: CASSLEDPGQKLYGYTF; CDR3 DNA: TGTGCCAGCAGCTTAGAAGATCCGGGACAGAAGTTATATGGCTACACCTTC
V gene: TRBV5-6; D gene: NA; J gene: TRBJ2-2; CDR3 length: 16; clone size: NA; CDR3 protein: CASSLYRGRNTGELFF; CDR3 DNA: TGTGCCAGCAGCCTGTATAGGGGAAGGAACACCGGGGAGCTGTTTTTT
V gene: TRBV3-1/TRBV3-2; D gene: NA; J gene: TRBJ1-5; CDR3 length: 12; clone size: few; CDR3 protein: CAVGWGGQPQHF; CDR3 DNA: TGTGCCGTTGGTTGGGGCGGTCAGCCCCAGCATTTT
V gene: TRBV29-1; D gene: TRBD2; J gene: TRBJ2-7; CDR3 length: 13; clone size: NA; CDR3 protein: CSASGLAGYEQYF; CDR3 DNA: TGCAGCGCATCCGGGCTAGCGGGATACGAGCAGTACTTC
V gene: TRBV7-8; D gene: TRBD1; J gene: TRBJ1-1; CDR3 length: 15; clone size: NA; CDR3 protein: CASSLARQGGTEAFF; CDR3 DNA: TGTGCCAGCAGCTTAGCGCGACAGGGTGGGACTGAAGCTTTCTTT
V gene: TRBV7-8; D gene: TRBD1; J gene: TRBJ1-5; CDR3 length: 15; clone size: NA; CDR3 protein: CASSVAGTANQPQHF; CDR3 DNA: TGTGCCAGCAGCGTAGCCGGGACAGCAAATCAGCCCCAGCATTTT
V gene: TRBV4-1; D gene: TRBD1; J gene: TRBJ1-2; CDR3 length: 17; clone size: NA; CDR3 protein: CASSQDIRTGGVYGYTF; CDR3 DNA: TGCGCCAGCAGCCAAGACATAAGGACAGGTGGAGTATATGGCTACACCTTC
V gene: TRBV29-1; D gene: TRBD1; J gene: TRBJ1-2; CDR3 length: 14; clone size: NA; CDR3 protein: CSVGGTGLVYGYTF; CDR3 DNA: TGCAGCGTTGGGGGGACAGGGCTAGTCTATGGCTACACCTTC
V gene: TRBV5-1; D gene: NA; J gene: TRBJ2-3; CDR3 length: 14; clone size: NA; CDR3 protein: CASSLVVKTDTQYF; CDR3 DNA: TGCGCCAGCAGCTTGGTAGTAAAAACAGATACGCAGTATTTT
V gene: TRBV5-1; D gene: TRBD1; J gene: TRBJ2-3; CDR3 length: 14; clone size: NA; CDR3 protein: CASSRDSPTDTQYF; CDR3 DNA: TGCGCCAGCTCCAGGGACAGCCCCACAGATACGCAGTATTTT
V gene: TRBV19; D gene: NA; J gene: TRBJ2-1; CDR3 length: 14; clone size: few; CDR3 protein: CACQPGAIYNEQFF; CDR3 DNA: TGTGCCTGTCAACCAGGGGCTATATACAATGAGCAGTTCTTC
V gene: TRBV11-2; D gene: TRBD2; J gene: TRBJ2-1; CDR3 length: 14; clone size: NA; CDR3 protein: CASSASGGHNEQFF; CDR3 DNA: TGTGCCAGCAGCGCTAGCGGGGGGCACAATGAGCAGTTCTTC
V gene: TRBV2; D gene: NA; J gene: TRBJ1-5; CDR3 length: 15; clone size: NA; CDR3 protein: CASRKGTPINQPQHF; CDR3 DNA: TGTGCCAGCAGGAAAGGGACACCTATTAATCAGCCCCAGCATTTT
V gene: TRBV6-5; D gene: TRBD1; J gene: TRBJ2-7; CDR3 length: 15; clone size: NA; CDR3 protein: CASSSSVQTGGEQYF; CDR3 DNA: TGTGCCAGCAGTTCCTCAGTTCAGACAGGGGGAGAGCAGTACTTC
V gene: TRBV28; D gene: NA; J gene: TRBJ1-4; CDR3 length: 16; clone size: NA; CDR3 protein: CASNPLARGLNEKLFF; CDR3 DNA: TGTGCCAGCAACCCCCTTGCTCGGGGTTTAAATGAAAAACTGTTTTTT
V gene: TRBV6-1; D gene: TRBD2; J gene: TRBJ2-5; CDR3 length: 14; clone size: NA; CDR3 protein: CASSEAWGGETQYF; CDR3 DNA: TGTGCCAGCAGTGAAGCCTGGGGGGGGGAGACCCAGTACTTC
V gene: TRBV7-2; D gene: NA; J gene: TRBJ1-5; CDR3 length: 13; clone size: many; CDR3 protein: CASSYRGNQPQHF; CDR3 DNA: TGTGCCAGCAGCTACAGGGGCAATCAGCCCCAGCATTTT
V gene: TRBV5-4; D gene: TRBD1; J gene: TRBJ2-5; CDR3 length: 15; clone size: NA; CDR3 protein: CASSTGQGDIETQYF; CDR3 DNA: TGTGCCAGCAGCACCGGACAGGGGGATATTGAGACCCAGTACTTC
V gene: TRBV19; D gene: TRBD1; J gene: TRBJ1-5; CDR3 length: 15; clone size: NA; CDR3 protein: CASGYGTGMKGPQHF; CDR3 DNA: TGTGCCAGTGGTTACGGGACAGGGATGAAAGGGCCCCAGCATTTT
V gene: TRBV5-1; D gene: TRBD2; J gene: TRBJ2-2; CDR3 length: 16; clone size: NA; CDR3 protein: CASLPSGGLNTGELFF; CDR3 DNA: TGCGCCAGTCTCCCTAGCGGGGGGTTGAACACCGGGGAGCTGTTTTTT
V gene: TRBV9; D gene: TRBD1; J gene: TRBJ1-1; CDR3 length: 14; clone size: NA; CDR3 protein: CASRAGQLNTEAFF; CDR3 DNA: TGTGCCAGCAGGGCGGGACAGTTGAACACTGAAGCTTTCTTT
V gene: TRBV5-1; D gene: TRBD1; J gene: TRBJ2-1; CDR3 length: 15; clone size: NA; CDR3 protein: CASSVDRVTYNEQFF; CDR3 DNA: TGCGCCAGCAGCGTGGACAGGGTTACCTACAATGAGCAGTTCTTC
V gene: TRBV5-1; D gene: NA; J gene: TRBJ2-1; CDR3 length: 17; clone size: once; CDR3 protein: CASSHRFGGFEYNEQFF; CDR3 DNA: TGCGCCAGCAGCCACCGATTTGGAGGGTTCGAATACAATGAGCAGTTCTTC
V gene: TRBV27; D gene: NA; J gene: TRBJ1-6; CDR3 length: 14; clone size: NA; CDR3 protein: CASSVRGKNSPLHF; CDR3 DNA: TGTGCCAGCAGTGTCCGGGGTAAGAATTCACCCCTCCACTTT
V gene: TRBV7-8; D gene: TRBD2; J gene: TRBJ2-1; CDR3 length: 16; clone size: NA; CDR3 protein: CASSLDSAGGRNEQFF; CDR3 DNA: TGTGCCAGCAGCTTAGATTCCGCGGGGGGACGGAATGAGCAGTTCTTC
V gene: TRBV25-1; D gene: NA; J gene: TRBJ1-1; CDR3 length: 12; clone size: NA; CDR3 protein: CASTRRETEAFF; CDR3 DNA: TGTGCCAGCACTAGACGGGAAACTGAAGCTTTCTTT